These 24 T cell receptor beta chains originate from one sample sequenced in a study of blood T cell repertoires in COVID-19. Clones were read by immunoSEQ multiplex PCR, and TCRdb kept only the in-frame ones, dropping some. The data contain fewer than 65,000 clones, approximately 80% of them singletons. The sample taken for sequencing was peripheral blood. Receptors originate from a human donor in a cohort sampled during active COVID-19.

This clone was seen more than once but under ten times. DNA of the CDR3: TGTGCCATCAGTGGCGCGGGGGGTTCAGATACGCAGTATTTT. It translates to CAISGAGGSDTQYF. The rearrangement joins TRBV10-3 to TRBJ2-3; 8 positions agree with TRBD2. Germline assignment: CDR1 ENHRY and CDR2 SYGVKD. The junction had 4 bases not matched to a gene; V was cut back by 4 bases and J by 4 bases. The CDR3 is made up of 14 amino acids.

Only a few counts were recorded for this clone. This chain uses TRBV7-9 with TRBJ1-5, with TRBD1 as a possible D gene (5 bases). CDR1 SEHNR and CDR2 FQNEAQ come from the germline V gene (reference sequence). There are 15 residues in the CDR3. The ends were cut back, 5 bases at V and 2 bases at J, with 13 bases in the middle. The DNA of the CDR3 is TGTGCCAGCAGCCCGCCTGGAGGGGGCAATCAGCCCCAGCATTTT. Translation gives CASSPPGGGNQPQHF.

The chain carries TRBV9 and TRBJ1-1, with D possibly being TRBD1 (5 bases). The CDR3 has 14 amino acids. The germline V gene encodes CDR1 SGDLS and CDR2 YYNGEE. Between the trimmed V and J ends, which lost 4 bases and 3 bases, there was a span of 13 bases. The CDR3, as DNA: TGTGCCAGCAGCCCTTTCGTAGGGGACACTGAAGCTTTCTTT. As protein: CASSPFVGDTEAFF.

The chain employs TRBV28 and TRBJ2-4; 8 bases agree with TRBD1. The CDR3 extends over 16 amino acids. The germline CDR1 and CDR2 sequences are MDHEN and SYDVKM. V was pared by 6 bases and J by 3 bases, with 10 bases of the junction left unmatched. The CDR3 DNA sequence: TGTGCCAGCAGCAATCAGGGGGCGGTTGGCAAAAACATTCAGTACTTC. This codes for CASSNQGAVGKNIQYF.

The chain carries TRBV3-1 (or the pseudogene TRBV3-2) and TRBJ1-2; D gene uncertain. Per germline, CDR1 LGHDT and CDR2 YNNKEL (reference sequence). The V and J ends lost 1 base and 2 bases respectively, with 17 bases between them. This CDR3 has 17 amino acids. CDR3 loop: CASSQGEAHTGNYGYTF. CDR3 bases: TGTGCCAGCAGCCAAGGTGAAGCTCACACGGGGAACTATGGCTACACCTTC.

The chain couples TRBV3-1 (or the pseudogene TRBV3-2) to TRBJ2-7; D is perhaps TRBD2 (5 bases). Trimming removed 4 bases from V and 1 base from J, with 29 bases in between. CDR1 is LGHDT and CDR2 is YNNKEL in the germline V gene (reference sequence). This CDR3 is 20 amino acids long. The CDR3 region is CASSRTRLRLRARGSYEQYF. DNA for the CDR3: TGTGCCAGCAGCCGGACGAGACTGAGATTACGAGCCCGGGGATCCTACGAGCAGTACTTC.

The chain is built from TRBV5-1 and TRBJ1-4; 10 bases are a match to TRBD1. Losses at the gene ends were 7 bases for V and 7 bases for J; bases not matched to a gene: 10. Germline CDR1 and CDR2: SGHRS and YFSETQ. The CDR3 consists of 15 residues. Written as DNA, the CDR3 is TGCGCCAGCCGTCTAACCGGGACAGGGGTTGAAAAACTGTTTTTT. Residues: CASRLTGTGVEKLFF.

The chain employs TRBV3-1 (or the pseudogene TRBV3-2) and TRBJ2-3; TRBD1 might be the D (6 bases). V lost 6 bases to trimming and J lost 3 bases, with 10 bases between them. Germline V gene lookup returns CDR1 LGHDT and CDR2 YNNKEL (reference sequence). There are 13 residues in the CDR3. The CDR3 region is CASRKGVTDTQYF. In nucleotides, the CDR3 is TGTGCCAGCAGGAAGGGGGTAACAGATACGCAGTATTTT.

This clone has a single count. This chain uses TRBV7-9 with TRBJ2-1; tentatively, D is TRBD2 (6 bases). This CDR3 has 17 residues. The ends were cut back, 1 base at V and 0 bases at J, with 13 bases in the middle. The germline CDR1 and CDR2 sequences are SEHNR and FQNEAQ (reference sequence). The CDR3 DNA is TGTGCCAGCAGCTTAGGGCAGCGGGTCCTCTCCTACAATGAGCAGTTCTTC. It encodes CASSLGQRVLSYNEQFF.

The V and J genes are TRBV6-5 and TRBJ2-1; 9 positions match TRBD1. CDR3 size: 13 residues. CDR1 and CDR2 from the germline V gene are MNHEY and SVGAGI. V lost 1 base and J lost 15; bases outside the gene matches: 7. CDR3 protein: CASSYLPGTGLFF. The CDR3, as DNA: TGTGCCAGCAGTTACTTACCCGGGACAGGGTTGTTCTTC.

V gene TRBV5-5 combines with J gene TRBJ1-2, with 9 bases lining up with TRBD1. This CDR3 spans 15 amino acids. Germline loops: CDR1 SGHKS, CDR2 YYEKEE (reference sequence). The trim removed 0 bases at V and 8 bases at J, leaving 8 bases unmatched. The CDR3 loop is CASSLVGQGVDGYTF. In nucleotides, the CDR3 is TGTGCCAGCAGCTTGGTGGGACAGGGAGTAGACGGCTACACCTTC.

CDR3 protein: CASSQTSFGYNEQFF. CDR3 DNA: TGTGCCAGCAGCCAAACTAGTTTCGGTTACAATGAGCAGTTCTTC. The chain links TRBV7-3 to TRBJ2-1; TRBD2 is a possible D gene (5 bases). The CDR3 totals 15 residues. Germline V gene lookup returns CDR1 SGHTA and CDR2 FQGTGA. V lost 5 bases to trimming and J lost 4 bases, with 15 bases between them.

The chain has TRBV7-6 and TRBJ1-4; 8 nucleotides align to TRBD1. The germline gives CDR1 SGHVS, CDR2 FNYEAQ. With 4 bases clipped from V and 0 bases from J, the junction kept 4 bases outside the gene matches. This CDR3 has 16 amino acids. The CDR3 reads CASSSQQGATNEKLFF. The CDR3 DNA reads as TGTGCCAGCAGCTCCCAACAGGGGGCAACTAATGAAAAACTGTTTTTT.

V is TRBV28 and J is TRBJ2-3; 7 nucleotides agree with TRBD1. The germline CDR1 and CDR2 sequences are MDHEN and SYDVKM. CDR3 length: 17 amino acids. The trim removed 5 bases at V and 2 bases at J, leaving 13 bases unmatched. The CDR3 loop reads CASSADRARADTDTQYF. CDR3 nucleotide sequence: TGTGCCAGCAGTGCCGACAGGGCTCGAGCGGACACAGATACGCAGTATTTT.

The chain recombines TRBV11-2 with TRBJ2-7, with D maybe TRBD2 (5 bases). Trimming took off 9 bases at V and 5 bases at J, with 11 bases between the two ends. Germline CDR1 is SGHAT and CDR2 is FQNNGV. The CDR3 runs to 11 residues. Here the CDR3 DNA reads TGTGCCAGTAAATCCGGGGACGAGCAGTACTTC. Translated: CASKSGDEQYF.

J is TRBJ1-1 and V is TRBV5-1; D is perhaps TRBD1 (6 bases). This CDR3 has 14 residues. CDR1 and CDR2 from the germline V gene are SGHRS and YFSETQ. The V end lost 4 bases, the J end lost 1 base, and 11 bases lay between the germline ends. The CDR3 nucleotides are TGCGCCAGCAGCGTGGGACAAACGAACACTGAAGCTTTCTTT. It is translated as CASSVGQTNTEAFF.

The rearrangement joins TRBV18 to TRBJ1-1, with TRBD1 matching 7 bases. The J segment lost 5 bases and the V segment lost 3 bases, leaving 12 bases of the junction unmatched. CDR1 and CDR2 (germline): KGHSH, LQKENI. The CDR3 extends over 16 amino acids. The CDR3 sequence: CASSPPNRGRGTEAFF. The CDR3, as DNA: TGTGCCAGCTCACCGCCGAACAGGGGCCGTGGAACTGAAGCTTTCTTT.

V and J are TRBV5-5 and TRBJ2-1; TRBD2 is a possible D gene (6 bases). Germline values: CDR1 SGHKS, CDR2 YYEKEE (reference sequence). There are 13 residues in the CDR3. The V end was cut by 4 bases, the J end by 5 bases, with 10 bases between. The CDR3 coding sequence is TGTGCCAGCAGCAGGGACTTTAACAATGAGCAGTTCTTC. Residues: CASSRDFNNEQFF. Variable domain in full (rest from reference TRBV5-5 and TRBJ2-1): DAGVTQSPTHLIKTRGQQVTLRCSPISGHKSVSWYQQVLGQGPQFIFQYYEKEERGRGNFPDRFSARQFPNYSSELNVNALLLGDSALYLCASSRDFNNEQFFGPGTRLTVL.

The CDR3 loop is CASSGAFYGYTF. The CDR3 DNA sequence: TGTGCCAGCAGTGGGGCCTTCTATGGCTACACCTTC. The rearrangement uses TRBV25-1 and TRBJ1-2; the D is unclear. Deletions cut 4 bases from V and 4 bases from J, with 7 bases between. The CDR3 totals 12 residues. CDR1 and CDR2 from the germline V gene are MGHDK and SYGVNS.

This clone was seen just once. The rearrangement uses TRBV7-3 and TRBJ1-1; D is unclear. The CDR3 sequence is 13 residues long. Germline V lookup: CDR1 SGHTA, CDR2 FQGTGA. V was clipped by 2 bases and J by 1 base, with 5 bases between them. CDR3 sequence reads: CASSLFQNTEAFF. CDR3 coding DNA: TGTGCCAGCAGCTTATTCCAGAACACTGAAGCTTTCTTT. The complete variable domain, with remaining parts taken from reference TRBV7-3 and TRBJ1-1, reads GAGVSQTPSNKVTEKGKYVELRCDPISGHTALYWYRQSLGQGPEFLIYFQGTGAADDSGLPNDRFFAVRPEGSVSTLKIQRTERGDSAVYLCASSLFQNTEAFFGQGTRLTVV.

The V call is TRBV10-3, the J call TRBJ1-2; no firm D call. The length of the CDR3 is 14 residues. V lost 5 bases and J 7 bases, leaving 17 bases between the germline ends. Germline assignment: CDR1 ENHRY and CDR2 SYGVKD. CDR3 region: CAISRHSVEGGYTF. CDR3 nucleotides: TGTGCCATCAGTAGACACAGCGTTGAGGGTGGCTACACCTTC.

The chain has TRBV7-9 and TRBJ2-2; 7 positions agree with TRBD1. CDR3 length equals 15 residues. V dropped 3 bases and J dropped 4; count of bases not matched to a gene: 5. Germline-derived CDR1 and CDR2 are SEHNR and FQNEAQ (reference sequence). The CDR3 protein is CASSFWDSPTGELFF. The CDR3 DNA follows: TGTGCCAGCAGCTTTTGGGACAGCCCCACCGGGGAGCTGTTTTTT.

This chain joins TRBV12-5 and TRBJ2-5, with a possible D match to TRBD1 (7 bases). The CDR3 spans 13 residues. Germline CDR1 is LGHNT and CDR2 is FRNRAP. Deletions cut 6 bases from V and 3 bases from J, with 11 bases between. In DNA, the CDR3 is TGTGCTAGTGGCCGGGGGACAGAAGAGACCCAGTACTTC. Translation: CASGRGTEETQYF. The whole variable domain, remainder taken from reference TRBV12-5 and TRBJ2-5, is DARVTQTPRHKVTEMGQEVTMRCQPILGHNTVFWYRQTMMQGLELLAYFRNRAPLDDSGMPKDRFSAEMPDATLATLKIQPSEPRDSAVYFCASGRGTEETQYFGPGTRLLVL.

This chain's CDR3 is CASSPLAGATSTDTQYF. CDR3 coding DNA: TGTGCCAGCTCACCACTGGCCGGAGCTACTAGCACAGATACGCAGTATTTT. The genes are TRBV18 and TRBJ2-3; D not resolved. V shed 1 base and J shed 0 bases, with 14 bases lying between them. The CDR3 contains 17 residues. Germline V CDR1 and CDR2: KGHSH, LQKENI. Supplemented by reference TRBV18 and TRBJ2-3, the full variable domain reads NAGVMQNPRHLVRRRGQEARLRCSPMKGHSHVYWYRQLPEEGLKFMVYLQKENIIDESGMPKERFSAEFPKEGPSILRIQQVVRGDSAAYFCASSPLAGATSTDTQYFGPGTRLTVL.